This TCR beta chain stems from a study of PD-L1 blockade in urothelial cancer (dated by TCRdb to between 2016 and 2019). Notes on the research overall: Every patient began therapy around 2014 and was given atezolizumab 1,200 mg intravenously every 3 weeks. An ECOG performance status of 0 or 1 was recorded for the patients, and 0 to 3 prior chemotherapy regimens had been received by the patients. Eight to ten patients achieved durable clinical benefit and 20 did not. In the same patients, pretreatment tumors underwent whole exome sequencing and RNA sequencing in addition to TCR sequencing. The study was an exploratory multi-omic analysis of somatic, immune and clinical correlates of response to PD-L1 blockade with atezolizumab in urothelial cancer. Blood samples were analyzed 3 weeks after the start of treatment (second dose) and 6 weeks after the start of treatment. Pretreatment blood TCR-seq was available for about 30 patients, at least one posttreatment blood collection was obtained for approximately 25 patients, and tumor TCR-seq was available for approximately 25 patients. About 85% of the roughly 29 patients were males with bladder-origin urothelial cancer, and about 65% of the 29 reported a prior smoking history. Durable clinical benefit was defined as progression-free survival longer than 6 months, and TCR features were also tested against progression-free and overall survival. Pretreatment tumor samples, along with matched peripheral blood serially collected before and after atezolizumab treatment, were subjected to TCR sequencing. A median of around 150,000 T cells and some 84,000 unique TCRs was obtained from blood samples, and a median clonality of about 0.08 was observed.

This clone has just one count. Which antigen it targets is not known. No base-level quality is on record; no much larger clone is a single base apart. The CDR3 covers 14 residues, taking in both the cysteine and the phenylalanine. Kept here is only the CDR3 DNA, which spans 42 bases and is read in frame from base 1. The germline V gene (reference sequence) sets CDR1 to GTSNPN and CDR2 to SVGIG. Trimming removed 7 bases from V and 2 bases from J; the gene matches leave 10 bases unexplained. Sample time point, as interpreted from the label and publication: peripheral blood 6 weeks after treatment start. The cohort included about 30 patients with locally advanced or metastatic urothelial carcinoma who were treated at Memorial Sloan Kettering on a trial protocol. Peripheral blood mononuclear cells were collected pretreatment and during treatment, with between 1 and 8 total time points per patient. The Qiagen DNeasy Blood extraction kit was used to purify genomic DNA from total PBMCs and tumor samples. PBMCs were collected pretreatment and during treatment and were isolated and stored as previously described.

What the research found in general, with its limitations: Because of the small sample size (n ≈ 31) and the many exploratory analyses performed, the results are intended to be regarded as hypothesis-generating. Improved progression-free and overall survival was associated with having pretreatment peripheral blood TCR clonality below the median. Patients with durable benefit showed greater expansion of tumor-associated TCR clones in peripheral blood 3 weeks after starting treatment (n of about 20, p = 0.022).

To estimate absolute template abundance from read counts, synthetic TCR analog templates were spiked into each PCR. TCRbeta CDR3 regions were amplified from genomic DNA with bias-controlled V and J gene primers using the immunoSEQ assay. Sequencing of rearranged TCRbeta segments was done at approximately 20X coverage. Per the authors' processing: Clustering was used to correct sequencing errors, and CDR3s were annotated against IMGT to assign V, D and J genes. Out-of-frame and stop-codon sequences were excluded, and only productive TCRbeta rearrangements were used in downstream analyses. To compute clonality, Shannon entropy was normalized by the log of the number of unique productive sequences and then subtracted from one. Clones differing between time points or between blood and tumor were identified by Fisher's exact test with Benjamini-Hochberg correction at adjusted p below 0.01. TCRdb obtained this table from immuneACCESS and retained in-frame rearrangements with V and J assigned. These tables miss some clones; where compared with another copy, unresolved V genes account for less than half of the shortfall, and the remainder is unexplained. V, J and clone size are taken as reported in that table, and D and trimming were inferred from the DNA itself. The sample profile shows 72,000 or so clones; almost 90% of them were found once. Approximately 10% of the sample rests with the top ten.

The TCR comes from a man in his 60s with urothelial cancer. The chain was built from TRBV30 and TRBJ1-2; the junction holds 7 bases that match TRBD1. The sample in question was PBMCs, obtained around atezolizumab (anti-PD-L1) treatment. The nucleotide sequence reads as follows: TGTGCCTCTAAGGGGGACAGTAAAAACTATGGCTACACCTTC. This sequence encodes CASKGDSKNYGYTF.